This T cell receptor (beta chain) emerged from a study of neurological immune-mediated disorders. Study results and limitations: No CDR3 amino acid sequences were shared by expanded clones across subjects, suggesting private repertoires in all groups. One cluster of related CDR3 sequences contained, by phylogenetic grouping, the repertoires of 18 of 34 multiple sclerosis patients and formed a possible signature.

This clonotype was detected many times. Antigen: not known. The cDNA was generated by 5'RACE with 10-nucleotide random UMIs. Over 170 million TCR-beta sequences from 15-18 subjects came out of each sequencing run. Using its own MiXCR run on the 5' RACE reads, TCRdb lists one record per CDR3 protein. This sample has roughly 21,000 distinct CDR3 sequences, with 15% to 20% found just once. Germline CDR1 reads SGHRS; CDR2 reads YFSETQ. The CDR3 length is 15 residues. V lost 4 bases and J lost 0, with 13 bases in between. Sequencing was done on a sample of CD8+ T cells from blood. The sequence derives from a woman younger than 30 with multiple sclerosis. This sequence joins TRBV5-1 and TRBJ1-1, with no clear D. The CDR3 is CASSLYSEMNTEAFF. The DNA for the CDR3 is TGCGCCAGCAGCCTTTACTCAGAGATGAACACTGAAGCTTTCTTT.